This paragraph reports one T cell receptor beta chain. The data were obtained in a study of CD8+CD57+ T cells in acquired aplastic anemia. At the level of the study: Average DNA yield from sorted CD4+ and CD8+ cells was around 3 ug.

Trimming removed 8 bases from V and 3 bases from J, with 11 bases in between. CDR1 and CDR2 from the germline V gene are SQVTM and ANQGSEA. The CDR3 sequence is 11 residues long. It was patients with CD8+CD57+ cell expansion by flow cytometry who were chosen for sequencing. TCR beta VDJ and CDR3 were profiled, and genomic DNA was the template. TCRdb reanalysed the reads using MiXCR and keeps one entry per CDR3 protein. The sample shows 450,000 to 600,000 distinct CDR3 sequences, around a third of them seen only once. The rearrangement joins TRBV29-1 to TRBJ2-7; D is possibly TRBD1 (6 bases). This clonotype was sampled from a human donor with aplastic anemia. The material sequenced was sorted CD4+, CD8+, or CD8+CD57+ T cells (not recorded which) from PBMCs. The DNA of the CDR3 is TGCAGCCGTGACAGGAGCTACGAGCAGTACTTC. Residues: CSRDRSYEQYF.